This T cell receptor beta chain derives from a study of identical twins (dated by TCRdb to about 2016). For context, the study as a whole: To test whether fetal clonotypes persist, the study used deep sequencing on TCR alpha and beta repertoires from monozygotic twins, unrelated adults of various ages, and cord blood. Replicate twin experiments were performed at different times using different library preparation protocols to rule out contamination. What the authors observed across the whole study: Conclusions relied on cross-sectional statistical analysis, since the same donors could not be followed over many years. Compared with coincidental sharing between unrelated individuals, out-of-frame TCR alpha sequences shared between twins showed an excess of sequences with low generation probability. In monozygotic twins, out-of-frame TCR alpha sharing was systematically underestimated by recombination models, although the models agreed with sharing between unrelated individuals. In beta out-of-frame sequences, excess twin sharing was weaker, because having fewer shared sequences lowered the signal-to-noise ratio. Abundant cord blood beta clonotypes had fewer insertions, young adult naive repertoires showed a similar but weaker trend, and memory repertoires showed no such trend. Invariant T cells such as MAIT and iNKT could partly confound zero-insertion analyses, although diverse VJ usage argued against such confounding for most clonotypes.

V is pruned by 5 bases and J by 0 bases, leaving 5 bases of the junction without a gene match. The germline V gene (reference sequence) gives CDR1 as LNHDA and CDR2 as SQIVND. The CDR3 covers 15 residues, taking in both the cysteine and the phenylalanine. CDR3 DNA only is kept here, 45 bases in frame from base 1. The library was built by means of 5' RACE. The sequencer was an Illumina HiSeq 2000. A universal primer binding site was introduced by template switching, and a unique molecular identifier was present in the final cDNA, enabling accurate counting of TCR cDNA molecules. Specific primers in the conserved constant-segment region were used to synthesize first-strand cDNA for the TCR alpha and beta chains. To control for contamination, every cDNA library carried two barcodes: a SMART-Mk sample barcode plus Illumina barcodes. TruSeq adapter sequences and Illumina sample barcodes were added in two successive PCR steps. Sequencing of the TCR alpha and beta cDNA libraries was done on the Illumina HiSeq platform using custom primers. In the source study's methods: MiGEC processed the raw reads to extract unique molecular identifiers, while MiXCR was used to determine the CDR3 positions. Recombination models were inferred per individual with the repgenHMM and IGoR tools using an EM algorithm. Shared clonotype analysis was performed with the tcR package in R, normalizing sharing by the product of cloneset sizes. Out-of-frame nonproductive sequences were analyzed to study raw recombination free of thymic and clonal selection effects. TCRdb trimmed the raw reads at Q25, called clones with MiXCR and kept productive beta chains. Rows are unified per CDR3 protein, each entry keeping the most common DNA and genes. TCRdb assigned the V and J calls; the authors' analysis was not used. The sample contains 450,000 or so distinct CDR3 sequences, 13% to 15% of them found a single time. The ten largest clonotypes hold around 0.48% of the sample.

This clonotype showed up just a few times. Its antigen is still unknown. Per-nucleotide qualities are absent, and no much larger clonotype sits a single base away. Every donor in the study was a healthy Caucasian. The twin cohort consisted of three pairs of female monozygotic twins, all aged roughly 18 to 30 years. Positive isolation kits from Invitrogen were used to isolate CD4+ and CD8+ T cell populations. These records were also assigned to another study, of yellow fever vaccine responses in identical twins. As noted in the second study: The T cell response to vaccination in identical twins was reported by the authors to appear partly convergent and partly personalized. In identical twins, the study followed T cell clones that responded to the vaccine with precision.

The sequence links TRBV19 to TRBJ2-3; 7 bases in the junction line up with TRBD1. This sequence originates from a young woman in good health. The sample consisted of CD4+ T cells sorted from blood. The encoded CDR3 is CASSVQGVSTDTQYF. The nucleotide sequence reads TGTGCCAGTAGTGTGCAGGGGGTTAGCACAGATACGCAGTATTTT.